This T cell receptor (beta chain) was captured in a study of cytomegalovirus exposure and HLA in healthy donors. In regard to this clone: The antigen is not known.

Amplification used 60 Vbeta primers and 13 Jbeta primers. The assay was immunoSEQ multiplex PCR, and TCRdb's table has in-frame clones only and misses some. The sample has 85,000 to 100,000 clones; around 74% are singletons. Overall study results and limits: Reported performance of the classifier showed diagnosis of cytomegalovirus status with high specificity and sensitivity.

There are 14 residues in the CDR3. Germline loops: CDR1 SEHNR, CDR2 FQNEAQ (reference sequence). V gave up 5 bases and J gave up 2 bases, with 12 bases separating them. The source material was PBMCs. This TCR came from a man between 50 and 59 years old in good health and CMV-seropositive. This chain links TRBV7-9 with TRBJ1-2; D not resolved. This chain's CDR3 is CASSREGRNYGYTF. CDR3 DNA: TGTGCCAGCAGCAGAGAGGGCAGGAACTATGGCTACACCTTC. Using reference TRBV7-9 and TRBJ1-2 for the parts outside the CDR3, the full variable domain is DTGVSQNPRHKITKRGQNVTFRCDPISEHNRLYWYRQTLGQGPEFLTYFQNEAQLEKSRLLSDRFSAERPKGSFSTLEIQRTEQGDSAMYLCASSREGRNYGYTFGSGTRLTVV.